This TCR beta chain stems from a study of shared clonotypes between healthy human individuals. Whole-study context: Researchers assigned three CD4 naive, three CD4 memory, two CD8 naive and one CD8 memory plate to each donor.

Profiling relied on immunoSEQ multiplex PCR, and the TCRdb table lists in-frame clones only, not all of them. The sample yields about 510,000 clones, 90% to 96% seen once. Donors, healthy HIV-negative adults, lacked recent acute infections or vaccinations. This TCR was recovered from a woman aged 30 to 39 in good health. Sequenced input: naive CD4+ T cells sorted from blood. Documented subset: CD45RA+ positively selected.

CDR3: CASSYKFGTAFF. The DNA for the CDR3 is TGTGCCAGCAGTTACAAGTTCGGGACGGCTTTCTTT. The V call is TRBV6-6, the J call TRBJ1-1; D possibly corresponds to TRBD1 (5 bases). The V end lost 2 bases, the J end lost 11 bases, and 12 bases lay between the germline ends. Germline lookup yields CDR1 MNHNY and CDR2 SVGAGI (reference sequence). This CDR3 comprises 12 residues.